This TCR beta chain was recorded in a study of blood T cells in healthy people across ages. Study-level background: Capturing about one barcoded beta molecule per two T cells was achieved by template switching.

A second roughly 7 to 12 cycle PCR used barcoded and J-beta primers. MiXCR, run by TCRdb on the 5' RACE reads, gives a single entry per CDR3 protein. The table has 1,800,000 or so distinct CDR3 sequences, approximately 40% seen once; the top ten hold 23%. There are 13 residues in the CDR3. The germline V gene has CDR1 SEHNR and CDR2 FQNEAQ (reference sequence). V was pared by 1 base and J by 7 bases, with 8 bases between. Each sample yielded at least 6 million isolated PBMCs. No fewer than 6 micrograms of total RNA were isolated from every sample. Sequencing was done on a sample of blood. This sequence originates from a human donor in good health. The V and J genes are TRBV7-9 and TRBJ2-4; no clear D gene. The CDR3 DNA is TGTGCCAGCAGCTTAGGCTCCGTGAACATTCAGTACTTC. Protein: CASSLGSVNIQYF. The full variable domain, its missing parts supplied by reference TRBV7-9 and TRBJ2-4, is DTGVSQNPRHKITKRGQNVTFRCDPISEHNRLYWYRQTLGQGPEFLTYFQNEAQLEKSRLLSDRFSAERPKGSFSTLEIQRTEQGDSAMYLCASSLGSVNIQYFGAGTRLSVL.